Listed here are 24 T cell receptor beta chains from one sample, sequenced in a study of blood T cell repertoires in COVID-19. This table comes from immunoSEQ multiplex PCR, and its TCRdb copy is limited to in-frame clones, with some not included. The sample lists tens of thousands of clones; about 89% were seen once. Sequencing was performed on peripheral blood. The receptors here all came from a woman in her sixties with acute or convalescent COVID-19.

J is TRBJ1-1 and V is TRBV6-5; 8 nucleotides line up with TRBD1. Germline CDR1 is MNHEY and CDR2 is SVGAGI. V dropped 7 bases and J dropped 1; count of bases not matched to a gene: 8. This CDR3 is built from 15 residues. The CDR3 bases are TGTGCCAGCACCTCCGGGACAGGAAAGAACACTGAAGCTTTCTTT. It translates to CASTSGTGKNTEAFF.

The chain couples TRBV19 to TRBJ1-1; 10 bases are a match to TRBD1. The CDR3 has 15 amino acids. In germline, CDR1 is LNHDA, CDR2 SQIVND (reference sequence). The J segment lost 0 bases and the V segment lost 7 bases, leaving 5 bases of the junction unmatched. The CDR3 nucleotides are TGTGCCAGTAACCGAGGGACAGGGGTGAACACTGAAGCTTTCTTT. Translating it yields CASNRGTGVNTEAFF.

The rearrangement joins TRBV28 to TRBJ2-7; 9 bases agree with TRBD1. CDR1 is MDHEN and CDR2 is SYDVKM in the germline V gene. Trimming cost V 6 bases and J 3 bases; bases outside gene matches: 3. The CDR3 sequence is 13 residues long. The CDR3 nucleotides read TGTGCCAGCAGCCGGACAGGGGTCTACGAGCAGTACTTC. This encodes CASSRTGVYEQYF.

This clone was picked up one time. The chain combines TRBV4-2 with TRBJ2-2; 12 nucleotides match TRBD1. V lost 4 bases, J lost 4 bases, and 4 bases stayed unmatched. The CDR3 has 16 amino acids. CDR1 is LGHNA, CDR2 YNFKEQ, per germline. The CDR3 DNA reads TGTGCCAGCAGCCGCGGGACAGGGGGCTCCACCGGGGAGCTGTTTTTT. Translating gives CASSRGTGGSTGELFF.

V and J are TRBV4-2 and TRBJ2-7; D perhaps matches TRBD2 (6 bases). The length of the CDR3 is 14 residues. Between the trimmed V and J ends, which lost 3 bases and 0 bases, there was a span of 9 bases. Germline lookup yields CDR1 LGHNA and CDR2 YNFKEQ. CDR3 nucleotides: TGTGCCAGCAGCCAGTACGGGAGCTCCTACGAGCAGTACTTC. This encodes CASSQYGSSYEQYF.

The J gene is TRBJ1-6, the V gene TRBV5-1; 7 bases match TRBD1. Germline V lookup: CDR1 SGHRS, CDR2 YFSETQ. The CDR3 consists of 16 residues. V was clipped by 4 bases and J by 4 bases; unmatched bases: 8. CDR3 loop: CASSPDPGGYNSPLHF. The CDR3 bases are TGCGCCAGCAGCCCGGACCCAGGGGGGTATAATTCACCCCTCCACTTT.

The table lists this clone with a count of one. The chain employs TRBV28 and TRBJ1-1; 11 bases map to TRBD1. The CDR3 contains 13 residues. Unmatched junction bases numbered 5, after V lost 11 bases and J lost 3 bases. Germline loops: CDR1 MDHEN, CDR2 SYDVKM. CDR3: CAGGQGAHTEAFF. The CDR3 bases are TGTGCCGGAGGACAGGGGGCGCACACTGAAGCTTTCTTT.

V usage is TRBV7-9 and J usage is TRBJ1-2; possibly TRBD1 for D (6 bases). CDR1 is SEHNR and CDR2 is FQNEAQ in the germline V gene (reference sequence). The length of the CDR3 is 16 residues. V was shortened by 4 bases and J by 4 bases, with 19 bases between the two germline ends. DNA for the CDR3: TGTGCCAGCAGCTCTAGCGGGGCACAGGGAATCTATGGCTACACCTTC. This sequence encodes CASSSSGAQGIYGYTF.

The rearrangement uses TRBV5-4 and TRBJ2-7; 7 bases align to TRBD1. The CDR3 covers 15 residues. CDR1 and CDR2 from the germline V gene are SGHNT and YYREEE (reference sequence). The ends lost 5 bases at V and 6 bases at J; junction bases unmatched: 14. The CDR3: CASSKRQGAVGEQYF. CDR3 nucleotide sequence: TGTGCCAGCAGTAAGAGACAGGGTGCGGTGGGCGAGCAGTACTTC.

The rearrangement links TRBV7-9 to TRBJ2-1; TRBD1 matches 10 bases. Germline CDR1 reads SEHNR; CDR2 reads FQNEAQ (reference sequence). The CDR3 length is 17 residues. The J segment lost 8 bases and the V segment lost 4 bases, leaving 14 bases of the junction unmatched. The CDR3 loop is CASSSRQGADGRDEQFF. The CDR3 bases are TGTGCCAGCAGCTCACGACAGGGGGCTGACGGACGTGATGAGCAGTTCTTC.

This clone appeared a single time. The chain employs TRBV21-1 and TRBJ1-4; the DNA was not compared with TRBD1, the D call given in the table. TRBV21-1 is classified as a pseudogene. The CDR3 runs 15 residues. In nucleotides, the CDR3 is TGTGCCAGAAGCGGGACAGAAGAAACTAATGAAAAACTGTTTTTT. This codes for CARSGTEETNEKLFF.

The CDR3 nucleotides read TGTGCCAGCAGACCGGGACAGGGTACGAGCACTAATGAAAAACTGTTTTTT. Protein sequence: CASRPGQGTSTNEKLFF. This chain connects TRBV11-2 to TRBJ1-4; TRBD1 matches at 9 bases. This CDR3 is built from 17 residues. Germline V lookup: CDR1 SGHAT, CDR2 FQNNGV. J gave up 2 bases and V 6 bases, and 10 bases lay outside the gene matches.

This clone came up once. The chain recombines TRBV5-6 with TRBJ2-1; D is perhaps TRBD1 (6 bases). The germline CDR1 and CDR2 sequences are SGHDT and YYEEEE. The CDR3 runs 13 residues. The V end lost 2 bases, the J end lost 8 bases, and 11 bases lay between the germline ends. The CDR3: CASSFRGSDEQFF. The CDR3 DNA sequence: TGTGCCAGCAGCTTCAGGGGTTCCGATGAGCAGTTCTTC.

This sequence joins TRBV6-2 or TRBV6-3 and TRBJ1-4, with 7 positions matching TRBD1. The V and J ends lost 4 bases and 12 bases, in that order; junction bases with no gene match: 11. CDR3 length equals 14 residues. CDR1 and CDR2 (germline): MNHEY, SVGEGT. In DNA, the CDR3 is TGTGCCAGCAGTTCCGCGACAGGGTTGGTTGAACTGTTTTTT. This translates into CASSSATGLVELFF.

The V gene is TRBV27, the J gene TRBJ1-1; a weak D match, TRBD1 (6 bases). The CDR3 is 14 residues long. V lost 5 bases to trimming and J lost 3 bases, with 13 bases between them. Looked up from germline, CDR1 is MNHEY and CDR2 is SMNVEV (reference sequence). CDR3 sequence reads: CASSPRDTYTEAFF. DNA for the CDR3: TGTGCCAGCAGTCCCCGGGACACTTACACTGAAGCTTTCTTT.

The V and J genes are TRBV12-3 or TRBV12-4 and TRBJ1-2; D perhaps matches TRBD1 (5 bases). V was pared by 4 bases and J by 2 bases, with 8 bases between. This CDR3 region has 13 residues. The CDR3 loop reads CASSSNRNYGYTF. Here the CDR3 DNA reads TGTGCCAGCAGTTCAAACAGGAACTATGGCTACACCTTC.

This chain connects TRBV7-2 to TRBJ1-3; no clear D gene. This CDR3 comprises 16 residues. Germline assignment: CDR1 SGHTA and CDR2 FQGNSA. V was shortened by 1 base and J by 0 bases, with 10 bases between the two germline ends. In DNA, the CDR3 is TGTGCCAGCAGCTTAGGGCGATCGGGCTCTGGAAACACCATATATTTT. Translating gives CASSLGRSGSGNTIYF.

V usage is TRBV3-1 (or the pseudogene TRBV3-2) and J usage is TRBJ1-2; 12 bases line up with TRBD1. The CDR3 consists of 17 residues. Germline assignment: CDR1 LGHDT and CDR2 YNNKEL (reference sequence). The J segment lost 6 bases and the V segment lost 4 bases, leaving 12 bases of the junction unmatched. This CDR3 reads CASSLGTGGVGSDGYTF. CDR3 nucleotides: TGTGCCAGCAGCCTCGGGACAGGGGGCGTCGGTTCTGATGGCTACACCTTC.

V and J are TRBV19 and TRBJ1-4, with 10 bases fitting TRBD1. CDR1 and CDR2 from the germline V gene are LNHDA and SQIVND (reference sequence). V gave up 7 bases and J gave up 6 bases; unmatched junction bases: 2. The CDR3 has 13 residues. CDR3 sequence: CASTTGGDEKLFF. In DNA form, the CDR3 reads TGTGCCAGTACGACAGGGGGCGATGAAAAACTGTTTTTT.

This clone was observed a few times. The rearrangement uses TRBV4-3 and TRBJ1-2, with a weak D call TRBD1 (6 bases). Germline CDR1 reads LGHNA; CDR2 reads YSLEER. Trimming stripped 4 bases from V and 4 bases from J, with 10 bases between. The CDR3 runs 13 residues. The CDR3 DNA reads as TGCGCCAGCAGCCCCAGGGGTTTCTATGGCTACACCTTC. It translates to CASSPRGFYGYTF.

DNA for the CDR3: TGCGCCAGCAGCGGAGGGACAGGGCGCGAGCAGTACTTC. It yields the protein CASSGGTGREQYF. This chain joins TRBV10-2 and TRBJ2-7, with 9 bases aligning to TRBD1. CDR1 is WSHSY and CDR2 is SAAADI in the germline V gene. This CDR3 region has 13 residues. The junction had 6 bases not matched to a gene; V was cut back by 6 bases and J by 6 bases.

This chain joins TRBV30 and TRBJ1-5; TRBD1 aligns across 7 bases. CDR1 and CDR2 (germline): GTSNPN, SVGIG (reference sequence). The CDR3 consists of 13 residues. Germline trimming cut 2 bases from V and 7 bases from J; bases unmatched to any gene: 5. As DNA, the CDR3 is TGTGCCTGGAGTCCTACAGGGGCCCAGCCCCAGCATTTT. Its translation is CAWSPTGAQPQHF.

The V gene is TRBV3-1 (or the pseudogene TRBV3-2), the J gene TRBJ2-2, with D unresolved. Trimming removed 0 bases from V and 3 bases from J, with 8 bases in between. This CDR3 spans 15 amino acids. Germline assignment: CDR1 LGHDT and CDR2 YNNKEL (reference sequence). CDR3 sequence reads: CASSQDIRDTGELFF. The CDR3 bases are TGTGCCAGCAGCCAAGATATCCGGGACACCGGGGAGCTGTTTTTT.

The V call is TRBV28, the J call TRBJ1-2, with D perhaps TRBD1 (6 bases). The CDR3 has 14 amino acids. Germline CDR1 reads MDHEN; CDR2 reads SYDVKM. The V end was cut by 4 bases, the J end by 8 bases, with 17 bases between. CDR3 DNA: TGTGCCAGCAGTTGGGACGGGACATTGGGGGGCTACACCTTC. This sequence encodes CASSWDGTLGGYTF.